This TCR beta chain was profiled in a study of T cell clonality in common variable immunodeficiency. Study outcomes and limitations: Shared TCRbeta clones were fewer between CVID subjects than controls. Common variable immunodeficiency TCR beta sequences reportedly had fewer deletions and N-nucleotide insertions.

TCRdb's copy holds only in-frame clones and misses some; the assay was immunoSEQ multiplex PCR. The sample was found to contain about 26,000 clones, and every one recurs. Most patients and controls had Caucasian heritage. There are many counts of this clone. The antigen is undetermined. The read terminates 3 residues ahead of where the CDR3 ends, so the germline J gene completes it. From germline, CDR1 is MNHNS and CDR2 SASEGT. The CDR3 length is 14 residues. The ends were cut back, 3 bases at V and 10 bases at J, with 13 bases in the middle. V and J are TRBV6-1 and TRBJ1-6; D might be TRBD1 (5 bases). This TCR derives from a human donor with common variable immunodeficiency. Sequencing was performed on peripheral blood mononuclear cells. The sequenced CDR3 bases are TGTGCCAGCAGTGATTTCCGGGGGTCGTCACCC. This encodes CASSDFRGSSP. The complete CDR3 reads CASSDFRGSSPLHF.